Below, one T cell receptor (beta chain) is given with its context. Its antigen is unidentified. This CDR3 contains 14 residues. CDR1 is DFQATT, CDR2 SNEGSKA, per germline (reference sequence). Trimming cost V 6 bases and J 2 bases; bases outside gene matches: 9. The sample belongs to a study of response to subunit inactivated influenza vaccine. Findings and limits, study-wide: New T cells are recruited in small numbers by each seasonal influenza vaccination, according to the authors' suggestion.

Each CDR3 protein gets one entry after TCRdb re-called the RT-PCR reads with MiXCR. The repertoire holds roughly 570,000 distinct CDR3 sequences, with 10% to 15% as singletons. V gene TRBV20-1 combines with J gene TRBJ2-5, with 7 bases aligning to TRBD1. The clonotype was recovered from a man aged 45-65 years who received an inactivated influenza vaccine. Sample: PBMCs from blood, taken 40 to 50 days after vaccination. CDR3 residues: CSAVGTVQQETQYF. CDR3 sequence (DNA): TGCAGTGCGGTCGGGACAGTTCAACAAGAGACCCAGTACTTC.